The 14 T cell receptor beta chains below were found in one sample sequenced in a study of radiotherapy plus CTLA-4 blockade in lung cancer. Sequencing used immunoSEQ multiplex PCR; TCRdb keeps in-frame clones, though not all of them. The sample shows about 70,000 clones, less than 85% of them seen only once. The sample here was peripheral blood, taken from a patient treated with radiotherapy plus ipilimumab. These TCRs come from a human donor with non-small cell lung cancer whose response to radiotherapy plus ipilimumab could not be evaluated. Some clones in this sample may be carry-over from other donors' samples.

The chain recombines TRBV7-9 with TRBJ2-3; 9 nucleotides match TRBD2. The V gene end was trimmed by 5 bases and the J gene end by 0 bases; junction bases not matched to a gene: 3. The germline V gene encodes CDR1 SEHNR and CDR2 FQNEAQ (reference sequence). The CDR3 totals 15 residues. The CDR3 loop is CASSQTSGSTDTQYF. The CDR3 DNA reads TGTGCCAGCAGCCAGACTAGCGGTAGCACAGATACGCAGTATTTT. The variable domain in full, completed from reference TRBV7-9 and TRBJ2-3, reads DTGVSQNPRHKITKRGQNVTFRCDPISEHNRLYWYRQTLGQGPEFLTYFQNEAQLEKSRLLSDRFSAERPKGSFSTLEIQRTEQGDSAMYLCASSQTSGSTDTQYFGPGTRLTVL.

The CDR3 reads CASSSRQGLYEQYF. The CDR3 DNA reads as TGTGCCAGCAGCTCCCGACAGGGATTATACGAGCAGTACTTC. The rearrangement uses TRBV13 and TRBJ2-7, with 7 bases fitting TRBD1. The germline V gene encodes CDR1 PRHDT and CDR2 FYEKMQ (reference sequence). This CDR3 has 14 residues. V lost 4 bases to trimming and J lost 4 bases; unmatched junction nucleotides: 7.

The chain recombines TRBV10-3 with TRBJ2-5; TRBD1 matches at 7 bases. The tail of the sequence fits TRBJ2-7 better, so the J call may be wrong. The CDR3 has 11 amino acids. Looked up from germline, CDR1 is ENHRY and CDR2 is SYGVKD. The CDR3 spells CAINSGGEQYF. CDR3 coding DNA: TGTGCCATCAACTCAGGGGGCGAGCAGTACTTC.

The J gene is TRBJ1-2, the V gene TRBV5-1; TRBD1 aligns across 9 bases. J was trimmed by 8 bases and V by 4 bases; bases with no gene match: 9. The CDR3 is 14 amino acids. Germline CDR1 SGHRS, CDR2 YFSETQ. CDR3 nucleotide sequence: TGCGCCAGCAGCCACGGACAGGGGCCGGGAGGCTACACCTTC. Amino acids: CASSHGQGPGGYTF.

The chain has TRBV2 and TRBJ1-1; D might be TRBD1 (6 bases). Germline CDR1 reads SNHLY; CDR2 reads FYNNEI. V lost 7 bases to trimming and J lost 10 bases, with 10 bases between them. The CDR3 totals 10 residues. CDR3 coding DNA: TGTGCCAGCAAAGGGGGAGCAGCTTTCTTT. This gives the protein CASKGGAAFF. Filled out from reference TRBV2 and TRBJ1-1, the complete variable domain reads EPEVTQTPSHQVTQMGQEVILRCVPISNHLYFYWYRQILGQKVEFLVSFYNNEISEKSEIFDDQFSVERPDGSNFTLKIRSTKLEDSAMYFCASKGGAAFFGQGTRLTVV.

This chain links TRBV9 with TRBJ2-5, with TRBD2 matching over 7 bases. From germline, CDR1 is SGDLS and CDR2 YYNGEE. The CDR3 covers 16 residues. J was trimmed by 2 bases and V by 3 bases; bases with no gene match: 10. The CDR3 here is CASSAGTKGRQETQYF. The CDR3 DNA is TGTGCCAGCAGCGCTGGGACTAAGGGGCGTCAAGAGACCCAGTACTTC. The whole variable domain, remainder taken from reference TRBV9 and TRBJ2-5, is DSGVTQTPKHLITATGQRVTLRCSPRSGDLSVYWYQQSLDQGLQFLIQYYNGEERAKGNILERFSAQQFPDLHSELNLSSLELGDSALYFCASSAGTKGRQETQYFGPGTRLLVL.

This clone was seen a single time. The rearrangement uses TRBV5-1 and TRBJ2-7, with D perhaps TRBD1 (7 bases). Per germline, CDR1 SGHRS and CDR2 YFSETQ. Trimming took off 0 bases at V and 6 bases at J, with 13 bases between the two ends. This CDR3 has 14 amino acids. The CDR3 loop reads CASSLGQGGSEQYF. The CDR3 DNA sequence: TGCGCCAGCAGCTTGGGTCAGGGGGGTTCCGAGCAGTACTTC.

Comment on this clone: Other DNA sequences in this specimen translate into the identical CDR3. For the CDR3, the DNA is TGTGCCAGCAACCGTCGGGAAGCGAATTCACCCCTCCACTTT. Protein: CASNRREANSPLHF. The chain has TRBV6-5 and TRBJ1-6; D remains ambiguous. CDR3 size: 14 residues. Germline V CDR1 and CDR2: MNHEY, SVGAGI. Trimming took off 7 bases at V and 7 bases at J, with 14 bases between the two ends.

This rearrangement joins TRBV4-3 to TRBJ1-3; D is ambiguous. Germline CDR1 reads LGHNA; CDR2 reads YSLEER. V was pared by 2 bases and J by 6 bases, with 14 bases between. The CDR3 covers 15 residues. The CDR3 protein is CASSQYHSPENTIYF. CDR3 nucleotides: TGCGCCAGCAGCCAATATCACTCGCCTGAAAACACCATATATTTT.

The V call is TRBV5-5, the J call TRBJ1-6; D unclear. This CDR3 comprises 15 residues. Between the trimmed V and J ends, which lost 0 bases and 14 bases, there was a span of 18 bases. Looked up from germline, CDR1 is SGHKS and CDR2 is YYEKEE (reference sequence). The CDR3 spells CASSLEAGLGVTLHF. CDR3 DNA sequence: TGTGCCAGCAGCTTGGAGGCGGGTTTGGGAGTGACCCTCCACTTT.

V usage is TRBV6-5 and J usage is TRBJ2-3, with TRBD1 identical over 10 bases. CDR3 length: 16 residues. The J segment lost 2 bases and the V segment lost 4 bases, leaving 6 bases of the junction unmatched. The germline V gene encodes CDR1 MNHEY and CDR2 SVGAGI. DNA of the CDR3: TGTGCCAGCAGTTTTCGACAGGGGGCGCCCACAGATACGCAGTATTTT. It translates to CASSFRQGAPTDTQYF.

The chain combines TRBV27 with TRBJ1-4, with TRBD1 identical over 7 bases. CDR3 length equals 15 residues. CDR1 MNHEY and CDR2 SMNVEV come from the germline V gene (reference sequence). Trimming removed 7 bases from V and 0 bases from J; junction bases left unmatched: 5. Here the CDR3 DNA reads TGTGCCAGCACCCGGGACAGTACAACTAATGAAAAACTGTTTTTT. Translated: CASTRDSTTNEKLFF. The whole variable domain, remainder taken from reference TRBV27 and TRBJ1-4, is EAQVTQNPRYLITVTGKKLTVTCSQNMNHEYMSWYRQDPGLGLRQIYYSMNVEVTDKGDVPEGYKVSRKEKRNFPLILESPSPNQTSLYFCASTRDSTTNEKLFFGSGTQLSVL.

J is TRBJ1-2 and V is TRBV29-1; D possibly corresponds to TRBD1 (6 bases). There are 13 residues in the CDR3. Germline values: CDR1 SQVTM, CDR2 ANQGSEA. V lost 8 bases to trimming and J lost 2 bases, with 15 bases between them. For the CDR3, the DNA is TGCAGCTCAGAAAAGAGGGGGAACTATGGCTACACCTTC. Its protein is CSSEKRGNYGYTF.

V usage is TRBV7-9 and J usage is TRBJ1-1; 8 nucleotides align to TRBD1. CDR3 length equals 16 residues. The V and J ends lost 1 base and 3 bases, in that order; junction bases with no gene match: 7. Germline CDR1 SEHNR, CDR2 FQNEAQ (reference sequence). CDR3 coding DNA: TGTGCCAGCAGCTTAGGAGGAGGACAGGGACACACTGAAGCTTTCTTT. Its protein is CASSLGGGQGHTEAFF. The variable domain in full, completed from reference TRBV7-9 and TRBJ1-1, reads DTGVSQNPRHKITKRGQNVTFRCDPISEHNRLYWYRQTLGQGPEFLTYFQNEAQLEKSRLLSDRFSAERPKGSFSTLEIQRTEQGDSAMYLCASSLGGGQGHTEAFFGQGTRLTVV.